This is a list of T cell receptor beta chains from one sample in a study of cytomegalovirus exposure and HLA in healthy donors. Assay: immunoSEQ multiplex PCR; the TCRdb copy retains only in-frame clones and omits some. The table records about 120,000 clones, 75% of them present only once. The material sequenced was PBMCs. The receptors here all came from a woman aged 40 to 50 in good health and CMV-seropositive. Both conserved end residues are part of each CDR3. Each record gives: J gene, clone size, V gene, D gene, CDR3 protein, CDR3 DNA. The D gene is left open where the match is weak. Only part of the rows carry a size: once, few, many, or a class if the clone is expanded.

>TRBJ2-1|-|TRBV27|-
CASGSGILNEQFF
TGTGCCAGCGGATCCGGGATCCTCAATGAGCAGTTCTTC
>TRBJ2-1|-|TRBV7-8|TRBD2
CASSFYRGGSSLSDEQFF
TGTGCCAGCAGCTTCTACCGGGGCGGGAGTTCATTGAGCGATGAGCAGTTCTTC
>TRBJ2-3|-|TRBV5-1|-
CASSLAGVSTDTQYF
TGCGCCAGCAGCTTGGCCGGGGTGAGCACAGATACGCAGTATTTT
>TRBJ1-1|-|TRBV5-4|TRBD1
CASSLLDRDTEAFF
TGTGCCAGCAGCCTCCTGGACAGGGACACTGAAGCTTTCTTT
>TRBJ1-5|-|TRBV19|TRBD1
CASSMVAQGHQPQHF
TGTGCCAGTAGTATGGTGGCACAGGGGCATCAGCCCCAGCATTTT
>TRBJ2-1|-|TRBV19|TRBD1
CASSIRGLNEQFF
TGTGCCAGTAGTATAAGGGGGCTTAATGAGCAGTTCTTC
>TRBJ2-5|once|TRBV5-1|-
CASSLPNRETQYF
TGCGCCAGCAGCTTACCCAACCGGGAGACCCAGTACTTC
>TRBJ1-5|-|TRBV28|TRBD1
CASSVIGGHQPQHF
TGTGCCAGCAGTGTTATAGGGGGCCATCAGCCCCAGCATTTT
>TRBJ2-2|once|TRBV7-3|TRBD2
CASSPGRPELFF
TGTGCCAGCAGCCCCGGGAGGCCTGAGCTGTTTTTT
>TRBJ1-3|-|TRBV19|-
CASSIGHSYSGNTIYF
TGTGCCAGTAGTATAGGTCACAGCTACTCTGGAAACACCATATATTTT
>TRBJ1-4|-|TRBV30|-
CAWSANLGGAVEKLFF
TGTGCCTGGAGTGCAAACTTGGGGGGGGCGGTTGAAAAACTGTTTTTT
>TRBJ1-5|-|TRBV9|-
CASNSGNQPQHF
TGTGCCAGCAATTCGGGCAATCAGCCCCAGCATTTT
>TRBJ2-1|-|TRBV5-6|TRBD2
CASSLAQAGSSYNEQFF
TGTGCCAGCAGCTTGGCGCAAGCGGGGAGCTCCTACAATGAGCAGTTCTTC
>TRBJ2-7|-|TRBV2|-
CASSARRQASYEQYF
TGTGCCAGCAGTGCCCGTCGACAGGCCTCCTACGAGCAGTACTTC
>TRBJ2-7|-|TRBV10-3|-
CAISEPTGLEEQYF
TGTGCCATCAGTGAGCCTACAGGGTTGGAGGAGCAGTACTTC
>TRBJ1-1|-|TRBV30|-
CAWSETTEAFF
TGTGCCTGGTCGGAGACCACTGAAGCTTTCTTT
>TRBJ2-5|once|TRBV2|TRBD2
CASKGLAGGLWETQYF
TGTGCCAGCAAGGGACTAGCGGGGGGACTTTGGGAGACCCAGTACTTC
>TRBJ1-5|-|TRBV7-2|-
CASSSQPQQPQHF
TGTGCCAGCAGCTCACAGCCCCAACAGCCCCAGCATTTT
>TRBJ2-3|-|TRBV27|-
CASSFSGGDTQYF
TGTGCCAGCAGTTTTAGTGGCGGAGATACGCAGTATTTT
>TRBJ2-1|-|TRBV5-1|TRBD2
CASSLEGGHEQFF
TGCGCCAGCAGCTTGGAGGGAGGGCATGAGCAGTTCTTC
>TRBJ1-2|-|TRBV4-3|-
CASSQDQGGHYGYTF
TGCGCCAGCAGCCAAGATCAGGGCGGTCACTATGGCTACACCTTC
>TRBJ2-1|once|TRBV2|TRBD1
CASSELKGQSSYNEQFF
TGTGCCAGCAGTGAACTCAAGGGACAGAGCTCCTACAATGAGCAGTTCTTC
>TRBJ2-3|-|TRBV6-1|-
CASSEVRASTDTQYF
TGTGCCAGCAGTGAAGTTCGAGCGTCCACAGATACGCAGTATTTT
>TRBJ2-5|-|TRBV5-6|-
CASSSGVQETQYF
TGTGCCAGCAGCTCGGGGGTTCAAGAGACCCAGTACTTC
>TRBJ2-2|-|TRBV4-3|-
CASSQNRGGTGELFF
TGCGCCAGCAGCCAAAACAGGGGGGGCACCGGGGAGCTGTTTTTT
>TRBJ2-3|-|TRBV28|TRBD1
CASSPRQGSDTQYF
TGTGCCAGCAGTCCACGACAGGGTTCTGATACGCAGTATTTT
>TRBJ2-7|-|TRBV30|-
CAWGGGYSYEQYF
TGTGCCTGGGGAGGCGGCTATTCCTACGAGCAGTACTTC
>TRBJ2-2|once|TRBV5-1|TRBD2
CASSLERENTGELFF
TGCGCCAGCAGCTTGGAGCGGGAGAACACCGGGGAGCTGTTTTTT
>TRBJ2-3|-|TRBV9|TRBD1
CASSAGQGRTDTQYF
TGTGCCAGCAGCGCCGGACAGGGGCGCACAGATACGCAGTATTTT
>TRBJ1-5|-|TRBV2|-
CASSEVAGRQPQHF
TGTGCCAGCAGCGAGGTGGCAGGGCGACAGCCCCAGCATTTT
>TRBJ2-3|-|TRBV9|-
CASRAGITDTQYF
TGTGCCAGCAGGGCGGGGATCACAGATACGCAGTATTTT
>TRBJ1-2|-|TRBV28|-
CASTPFFKMSGYTF
TGTGCCAGCACCCCCTTCTTCAAAATGAGTGGCTACACCTTC
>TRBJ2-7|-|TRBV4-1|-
CASSQDRGGYEQYF
TGCGCCAGCAGCCAAGACAGGGGAGGGTACGAGCAGTACTTC
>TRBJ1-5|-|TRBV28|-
CASSSTAPFQQPQHF
TGTGCCAGCAGTTCCACAGCCCCCTTCCAGCAGCCCCAGCATTTT
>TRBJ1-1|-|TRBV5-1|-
CATSPQGVNTEAFF
TGCGCCACCAGCCCCCAAGGGGTGAACACTGAAGCTTTCTTT
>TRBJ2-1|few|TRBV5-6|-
CASSLGGGTHYNEQFF
TGTGCCAGCAGCTTGGGGGGTGGGACTCACTACAATGAGCAGTTCTTC
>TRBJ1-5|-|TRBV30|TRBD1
CAWARDSGYNQPQHF
TGTGCCTGGGCCAGGGACAGTGGGTATAATCAGCCCCAGCATTTT
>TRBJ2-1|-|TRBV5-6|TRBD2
CASATLAGGVLLNEQFF
TGTGCCAGCGCGACACTAGCGGGAGGCGTTCTCCTCAATGAGCAGTTCTTC
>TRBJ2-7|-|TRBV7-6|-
CASSLGASGGSYEQYF
TGTGCCAGCAGCTTGGGGGCTTCTGGCGGCTCCTACGAGCAGTACTTC
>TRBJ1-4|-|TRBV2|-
CASMRDFNEKLFF
TGTGCCTCAATGAGGGACTTTAATGAAAAACTGTTTTTT
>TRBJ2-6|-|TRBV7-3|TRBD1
CASSPGTGVSGANVLTF
TGTGCCAGCAGCCCCGGGACAGGCGTCTCTGGGGCCAACGTCCTGACTTTC
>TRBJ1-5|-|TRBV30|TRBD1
CAWSAQTGNQPQHF
TGTGCCTGGAGTGCCCAGACAGGGAATCAGCCCCAGCATTTT
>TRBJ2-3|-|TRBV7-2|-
CASSLGGAADTQYF
TGTGCCAGCAGCTTGGGGGGGGCCGCAGATACGCAGTATTTT
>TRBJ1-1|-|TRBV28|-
CASSVSVRAFF
TGTGCCAGCAGTGTCTCTGTTAGAGCTTTCTTT
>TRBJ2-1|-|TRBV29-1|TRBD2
CSVDGAGTSDYNEQFF
TGCAGCGTTGATGGAGCCGGGACTAGCGACTACAATGAGCAGTTCTTC
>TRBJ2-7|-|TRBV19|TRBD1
CASSGTGGTGTHEQYF
TGTGCCAGTAGCGGGACCGGGGGGACAGGGACCCACGAGCAGTACTTC
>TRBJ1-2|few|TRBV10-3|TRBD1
CAISATGEESNYGYTF
TGTGCCATCAGTGCGACAGGGGAGGAATCCAACTATGGCTACACCTTC
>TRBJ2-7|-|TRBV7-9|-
CASSPGTYEQYF
TGTGCCAGCAGCCCCGGGACCTACGAGCAGTACTTC
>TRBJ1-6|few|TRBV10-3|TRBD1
CAISDTGARSPLHF
TGTGCCATCAGTGATACAGGGGCCCGTTCACCCCTCCACTTT
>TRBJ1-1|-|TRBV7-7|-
CASSLDRYTEAFF
TGTGCCAGCAGCTTGGACAGATACACTGAAGCTTTCTTT
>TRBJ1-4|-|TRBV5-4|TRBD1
CASSSTRTGHEKLFF
TGTGCCAGCAGCTCCACTCGGACAGGGCATGAAAAACTGTTTTTT
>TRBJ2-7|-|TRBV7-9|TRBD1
CASSVGTERIEQYF
TGTGCCAGCAGCGTAGGGACAGAGCGGATTGAGCAGTACTTC
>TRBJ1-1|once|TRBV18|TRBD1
CASSPTTGGNTEAFF
TGTGCCAGCTCACCGACGACAGGGGGGAACACTGAAGCTTTCTTT
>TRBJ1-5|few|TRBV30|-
CAWSADSNQPQHF
TGTGCCTGGAGTGCAGATAGCAATCAGCCCCAGCATTTT
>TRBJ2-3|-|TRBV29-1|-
CSVTEPSTDTQYF
TGCAGCGTAACAGAACCTAGCACAGATACGCAGTATTTT
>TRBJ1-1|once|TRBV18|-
CASSLYDRNTEAFF
TGTGCCAGCTCACTCTATGACAGAAACACTGAAGCTTTCTTT
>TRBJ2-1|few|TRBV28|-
CASATSPYNEQFF
TGTGCCAGCGCCACTAGTCCATACAATGAGCAGTTCTTC
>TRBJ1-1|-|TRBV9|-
CASSVVGAPEAFF
TGTGCCAGCAGCGTAGTGGGGGCCCCAGAAGCTTTCTTT
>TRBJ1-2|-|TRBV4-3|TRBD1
CASSHVGGDSDYGYTF
TGCGCCAGCAGCCATGTCGGCGGGGACAGTGACTATGGCTACACCTTC